The rows below give T cell receptor beta chains drawn from one sample of a study of cytomegalovirus exposure and HLA in healthy donors. Clones were sequenced by immunoSEQ multiplex PCR, and TCRdb holds only the in-frame ones, with some missing. The sample carries nearly 95,000 clones, 79% recorded once. What was sequenced was PBMCs. The receptors were sampled from a woman aged 40 to 50 in good health and CMV-seronegative. CDR3s include the opening cysteine and the closing phenylalanine or tryptophan. Each record gives: J gene, V gene, clone size, D gene, CDR3 DNA, CDR3 protein. The D gene is left open where the match is weak. Clone size is shown for a subset of rows, as once, few, many or a class of expanded clone.

>TRBJ1-2|TRBV5-6|-|TRBD1
TGTGCCAGCAGACGACAGGGACGTGGCTACACCTTC
CASRRQGRGYTF
>TRBJ1-5|TRBV2|-|TRBD1
TGTGCCAGCAGTTCGGACCAGGGGGCAGGGGAGCCCCAGCATTTT
CASSSDQGAGEPQHF
>TRBJ2-5|TRBV30|-|TRBD1
TGTGCCTGGAGTCGCCACAGGGGCGAGACAAATGGGGCCCAGTACTTC
CAWSRHRGETNGAQYF
>TRBJ2-2|TRBV7-3|-|-
TGTGCCAGCAGCTTAAACCCTTTGCGGGGAGCTACCGGGGAGCTGTTTTTT
CASSLNPLRGATGELFF
>TRBJ1-6|TRBV5-8|-|-
TGTGCCAGCAGCTCTAACAGGGAGAATTCACCCCTCCACTTT
CASSSNRENSPLHF
>TRBJ2-3|TRBV6-5|once|-
TGTGCCAGCAGTTACTCGGGCAGGATTAGCACAGATACGCAGTATTTT
CASSYSGRISTDTQYF
>TRBJ1-1|TRBV7-9|few|-
TGTGCCAGCAGAATAAGCGGCACTGAAGCTTTCTTT
CASRISGTEAFF
>TRBJ2-1|TRBV5-1|-|-
TGCGCCAGCAGCTTGATCCTCCCGAGCTCCTACAATGAGCAGTTCTTC
CASSLILPSSYNEQFF
>TRBJ2-7|TRBV7-2|-|-
TGTGCCAGCAGCTTAAACCGGAGGAACTACGAGCAGTACTTC
CASSLNRRNYEQYF
>TRBJ2-3|TRBV19|-|-
TGTGCCAGTAGTAAAGGGGGGGCCCGCACAGATACGCAGTATTTT
CASSKGGARTDTQYF
>TRBJ2-3|TRBV30|-|TRBD2
TGTGCCTGGAGCGAGGCTTCTAGCGGGGGAGTGGATACGCAGTATTTT
CAWSEASSGGVDTQYF
>TRBJ2-1|TRBV5-4|-|TRBD2
TGTGCCAGCAGCCCGAACCTAGCGGGGGGCCTAAATGAGCAGTTCTTC
CASSPNLAGGLNEQFF
>TRBJ2-7|TRBV18|-|-
TGTGCCAGCTCACCGGGGGACATCTCCTACGAGCAGTACTTC
CASSPGDISYEQYF
>TRBJ2-4|TRBV12-5|-|TRBD1
TGTGCTAGTGGTTTGGGGGGGGACAGGCCGGATTTTCAGTACTTC
CASGLGGDRPDFQYF
>TRBJ1-4|TRBV4-2|-|-
TGTGCCAGCAGCCAAGATCGCGGGGGCAATGAAAAACTGTTTTTT
CASSQDRGGNEKLFF
>TRBJ2-1|TRBV7-6|-|TRBD2
TGTGCCAGCAGCTTAGGGGGTAGCGGGGGGGAGCAGTTCTTC
CASSLGGSGGEQFF
>TRBJ1-4|TRBV10-3|once|-
TGTGCCATCAGTGAGGGCAGGGAAGATAAACTGTTTTTT
CAISEGREDKLFF